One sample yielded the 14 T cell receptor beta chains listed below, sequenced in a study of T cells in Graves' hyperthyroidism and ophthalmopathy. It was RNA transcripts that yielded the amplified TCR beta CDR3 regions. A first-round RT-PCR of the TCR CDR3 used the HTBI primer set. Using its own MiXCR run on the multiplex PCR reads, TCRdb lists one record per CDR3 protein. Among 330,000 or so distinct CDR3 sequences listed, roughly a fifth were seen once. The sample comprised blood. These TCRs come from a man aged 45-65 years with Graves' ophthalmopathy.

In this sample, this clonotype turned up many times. The CDR3 DNA reads TGCAGCGTTCATGACAGGGACTCAACCGGGGAGCTGTTTTTT. Encoded protein: CSVHDRDSTGELFF. The chain uses TRBV29-1 and TRBJ2-2; D might be TRBD1 (7 bases). The CDR3 is 14 residues long. CDR1 SQVTM and CDR2 ANQGSEA come from the germline V gene. V dropped 5 bases and J dropped 5 bases, with 15 bases sitting between them.

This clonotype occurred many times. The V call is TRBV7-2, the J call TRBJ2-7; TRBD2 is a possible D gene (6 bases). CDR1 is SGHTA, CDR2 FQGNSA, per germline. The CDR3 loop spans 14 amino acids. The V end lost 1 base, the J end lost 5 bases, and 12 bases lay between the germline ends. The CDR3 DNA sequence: TGTGCCAGCAGCTTAGTAGGCGGGAATAACGAGCAGTACTTC. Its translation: CASSLVGGNNEQYF.

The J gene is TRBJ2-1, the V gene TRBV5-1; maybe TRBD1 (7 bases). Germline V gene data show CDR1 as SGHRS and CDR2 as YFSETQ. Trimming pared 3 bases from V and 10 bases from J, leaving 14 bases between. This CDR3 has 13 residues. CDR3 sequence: CASSSQGTREQFF. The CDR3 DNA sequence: TGCGCCAGCAGCTCACAGGGGACTCGAGAGCAGTTCTTC.

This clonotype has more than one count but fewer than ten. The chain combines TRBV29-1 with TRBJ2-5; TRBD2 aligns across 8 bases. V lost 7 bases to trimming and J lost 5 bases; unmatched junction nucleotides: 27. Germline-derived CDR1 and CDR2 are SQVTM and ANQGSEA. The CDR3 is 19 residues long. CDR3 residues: CSAEGVELGRVRGRETQYF. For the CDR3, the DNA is TGCAGCGCCGAAGGGGTCGAGCTCGGGAGGGTCAGGGGTCGGGAGACCCAGTACTTC.

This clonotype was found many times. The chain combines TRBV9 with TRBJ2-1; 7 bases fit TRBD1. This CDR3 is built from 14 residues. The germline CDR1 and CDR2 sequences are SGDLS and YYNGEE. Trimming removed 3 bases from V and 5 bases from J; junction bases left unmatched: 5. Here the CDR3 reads CASSGRQGHNEQFF. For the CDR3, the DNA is TGTGCCAGCAGCGGTAGACAGGGCCACAATGAGCAGTTCTTC. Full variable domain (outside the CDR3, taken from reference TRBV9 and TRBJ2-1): DSGVTQTPKHLITATGQRVTLRCSPRSGDLSVYWYQQSLDQGLQFLIQYYNGEERAKGNILERFSAQQFPDLHSELNLSSLELGDSALYFCASSGRQGHNEQFFGPGTRLTVL.

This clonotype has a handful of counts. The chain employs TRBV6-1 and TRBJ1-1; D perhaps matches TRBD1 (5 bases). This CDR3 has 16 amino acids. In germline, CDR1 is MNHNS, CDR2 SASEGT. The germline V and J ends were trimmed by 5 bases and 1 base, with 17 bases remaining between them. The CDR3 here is CASSQYPSRGNTEAFF. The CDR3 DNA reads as TGTGCCAGCAGTCAATACCCCAGTAGGGGGAACACTGAAGCTTTCTTT.

The CDR3 loop reads CASSLLGAGVSSYEQYF. In DNA, the CDR3 is TGTGCCAGCAGTTTATTGGGGGCAGGGGTAAGCTCCTACGAGCAGTACTTC. The chain combines TRBV28 with TRBJ2-7; D is perhaps TRBD1 (6 bases). This CDR3 contains 17 residues. V lost 1 base and J 0 bases, leaving 16 bases between the germline ends. The germline V gene has CDR1 MDHEN and CDR2 SYDVKM.

The CDR3 nucleotides read TGTGCCAGCAGCTTACAGGGGGCATCTTCACCCCTCCACTTT. Its protein is CASSLQGASSPLHF. The chain employs TRBV7-9 and TRBJ1-6, with 8 bases fitting TRBD1. Trimming took 2 bases from V and 9 from J; bases not matched to a gene: 3. The germline V gene encodes CDR1 SEHNR and CDR2 FQNEAQ (reference sequence). The CDR3 contains 14 residues.

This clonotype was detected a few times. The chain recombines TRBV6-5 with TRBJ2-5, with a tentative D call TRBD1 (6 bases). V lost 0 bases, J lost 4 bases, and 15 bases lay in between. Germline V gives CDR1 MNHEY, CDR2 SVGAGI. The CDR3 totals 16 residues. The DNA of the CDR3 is TGTGCCAGCAGTTACTCGGGACACAAATTGGGAGAGACCCAGTACTTC. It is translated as CASSYSGHKLGETQYF.

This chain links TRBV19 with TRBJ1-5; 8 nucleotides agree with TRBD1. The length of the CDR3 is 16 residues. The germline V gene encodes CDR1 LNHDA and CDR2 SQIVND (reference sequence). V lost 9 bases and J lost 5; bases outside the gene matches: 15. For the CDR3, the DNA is TGTGCCAGGAGCGGGACAGGAAGGGGGGGCGATCAGCCCCAGCATTTT. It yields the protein CARSGTGRGGDQPQHF.

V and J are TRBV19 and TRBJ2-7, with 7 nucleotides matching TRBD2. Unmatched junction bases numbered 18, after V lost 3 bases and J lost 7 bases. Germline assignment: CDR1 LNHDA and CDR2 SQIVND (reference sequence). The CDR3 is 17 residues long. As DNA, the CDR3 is TGTGCCAGTAGTATGGGAGGGCTGAGCGGAACACTACGAGAGCAGTACTTC. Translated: CASSMGGLSGTLREQYF.

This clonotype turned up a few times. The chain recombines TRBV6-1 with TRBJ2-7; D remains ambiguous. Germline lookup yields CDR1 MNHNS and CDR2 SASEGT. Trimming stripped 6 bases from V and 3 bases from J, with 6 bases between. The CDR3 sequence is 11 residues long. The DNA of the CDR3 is TGTGCCAGCAGATCTTTCTACGAGCAGTACTTC. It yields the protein CASRSFYEQYF.

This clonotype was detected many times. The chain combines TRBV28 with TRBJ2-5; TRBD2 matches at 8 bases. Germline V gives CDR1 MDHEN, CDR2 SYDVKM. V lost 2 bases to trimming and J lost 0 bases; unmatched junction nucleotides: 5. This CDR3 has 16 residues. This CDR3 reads CASSLGPGGYQETQYF. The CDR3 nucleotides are TGTGCCAGCAGTTTAGGCCCGGGGGGGTACCAAGAGACCCAGTACTTC.

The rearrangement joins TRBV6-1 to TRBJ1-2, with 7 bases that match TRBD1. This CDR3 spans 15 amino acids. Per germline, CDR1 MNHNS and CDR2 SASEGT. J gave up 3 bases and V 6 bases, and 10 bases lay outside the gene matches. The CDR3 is CASRRRIGQDYGYTF. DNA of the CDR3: TGTGCCAGCAGACGTCGAATAGGACAGGACTATGGCTACACCTTC.